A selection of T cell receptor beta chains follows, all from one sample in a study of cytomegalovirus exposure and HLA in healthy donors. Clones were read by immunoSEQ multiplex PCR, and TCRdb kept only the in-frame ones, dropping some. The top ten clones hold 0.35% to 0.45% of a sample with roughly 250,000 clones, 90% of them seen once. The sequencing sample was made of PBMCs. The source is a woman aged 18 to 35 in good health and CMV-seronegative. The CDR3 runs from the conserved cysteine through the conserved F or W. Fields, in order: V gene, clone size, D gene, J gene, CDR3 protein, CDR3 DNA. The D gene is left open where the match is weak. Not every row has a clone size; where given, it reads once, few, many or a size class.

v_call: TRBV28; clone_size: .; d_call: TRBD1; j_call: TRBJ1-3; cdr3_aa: CASIGLGTGVLGGLGNTIYF; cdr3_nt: TGTGCCAGCATTGGTCTAGGGACAGGGGTTCTGGGGGGCCTTGGAAACACCATATATTTT
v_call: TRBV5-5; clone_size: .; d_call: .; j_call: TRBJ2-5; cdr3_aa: CASSLDQEETQYF; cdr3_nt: TGTGCCAGCAGCTTGGACCAGGAAGAGACCCAGTACTTC
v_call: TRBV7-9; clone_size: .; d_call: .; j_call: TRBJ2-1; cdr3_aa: CASSLVGRGYNEQFF; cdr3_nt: TGTGCCAGCAGCTTAGTGGGCAGGGGCTACAATGAGCAGTTCTTC
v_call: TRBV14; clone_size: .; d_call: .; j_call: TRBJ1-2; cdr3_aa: CASSQGEGGGNYGYTF; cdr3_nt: TGTGCCAGCAGCCAAGGCGAAGGGGGAGGGAACTATGGCTACACCTTC
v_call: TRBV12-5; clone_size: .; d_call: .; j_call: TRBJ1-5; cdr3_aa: CASGFPKGGGNQPQHF; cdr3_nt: TGTGCTAGTGGTTTCCCTAAGGGGGGGGGCAATCAGCCCCAGCATTTT
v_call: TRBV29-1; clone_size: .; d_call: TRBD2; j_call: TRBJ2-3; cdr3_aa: CSVEGEIGTIDTQYF; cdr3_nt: TGCAGCGTTGAAGGGGAGATAGGGACTATAGATACGCAGTATTTT
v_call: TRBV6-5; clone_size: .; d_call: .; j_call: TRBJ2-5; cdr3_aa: CASIDGVETQYF; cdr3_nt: TGTGCCAGCATCGACGGGGTGGAGACCCAGTACTTC
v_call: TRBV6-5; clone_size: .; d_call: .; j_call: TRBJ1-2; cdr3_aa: CASRPGDYGYTF; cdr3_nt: TGTGCCAGCAGACCGGGGGACTATGGCTACACCTTC
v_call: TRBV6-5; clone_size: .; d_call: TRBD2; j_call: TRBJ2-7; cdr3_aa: CASQLAGGRYEQYF; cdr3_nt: TGTGCCAGTCAACTAGCGGGGGGGAGGTACGAGCAGTACTTC
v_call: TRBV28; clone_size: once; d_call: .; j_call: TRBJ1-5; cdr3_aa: CASSLGVLDYQPQHF; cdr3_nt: TGTGCCAGCAGTCTTGGGGTGCTGGACTATCAGCCCCAGCATTTT
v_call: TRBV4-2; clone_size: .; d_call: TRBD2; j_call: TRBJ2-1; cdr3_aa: CASSQGLAGMGNEQFF; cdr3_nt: TGTGCCAGCAGCCAAGGTCTAGCGGGGATGGGCAATGAGCAGTTCTTC
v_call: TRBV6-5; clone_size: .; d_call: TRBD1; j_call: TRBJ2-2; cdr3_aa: CASSSRTGRNTGELFF; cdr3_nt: TGTGCCAGCAGTTCTCGGACAGGGCGAAACACCGGGGAGCTGTTTTTT
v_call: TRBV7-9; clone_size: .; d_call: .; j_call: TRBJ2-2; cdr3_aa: CASSPQGITGELFF; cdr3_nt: TGTGCCAGCAGCCCGCAGGGTATTACCGGGGAGCTGTTTTTT
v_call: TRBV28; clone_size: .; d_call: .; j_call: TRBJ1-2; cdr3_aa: CASSSPRRGTNYGYTF; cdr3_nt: TGTGCCAGCAGTTCCCCCCGGCGGGGGACTAACTATGGCTACACCTTC
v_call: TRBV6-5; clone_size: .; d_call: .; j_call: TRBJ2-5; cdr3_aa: CASSRVSSQETQYF; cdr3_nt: TGTGCCAGCAGTAGAGTTAGTTCCCAAGAGACCCAGTACTTC
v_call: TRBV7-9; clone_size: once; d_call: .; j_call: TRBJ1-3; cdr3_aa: CASSLVTYSGNTIYF; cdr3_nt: TGTGCCAGCAGCTTAGTCACTTACTCTGGAAACACCATATATTTT
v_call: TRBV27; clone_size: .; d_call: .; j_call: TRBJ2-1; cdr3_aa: CASSSKQVYNEQFF; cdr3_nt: TGTGCCAGCAGTTCAAAACAGGTCTACAATGAGCAGTTCTTC
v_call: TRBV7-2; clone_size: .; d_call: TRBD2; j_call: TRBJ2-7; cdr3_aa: CASSDASGGAYEQYF; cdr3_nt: TGTGCCAGCAGCGACGCTAGCGGGGGGGCTTACGAGCAGTACTTC
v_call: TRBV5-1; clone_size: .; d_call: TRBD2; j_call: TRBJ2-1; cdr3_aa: CASSLRAGSSYNEQFF; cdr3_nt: TGCGCCAGCAGCTTGAGAGCGGGGAGCTCCTACAATGAGCAGTTCTTC
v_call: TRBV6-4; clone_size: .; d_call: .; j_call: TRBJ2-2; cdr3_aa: CASSDSETHTGELFF; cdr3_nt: TGTGCCAGCAGTGACTCCGAGACTCACACCGGGGAGCTGTTTTTT